Listed below are T cell receptor beta chains from one sample, sequenced in a study of T cells in Graves' hyperthyroidism and ophthalmopathy. TCRdb analysed the multiplex PCR reads with MiXCR anew, one entry per CDR3 protein. The sample records more than 550,000 distinct CDR3 sequences, 15% to 20% being singletons. Source material: blood. These receptors came from a man aged 50 to 60 with Graves' hyperthyroidism. CDR3s include the opening cysteine and the closing phenylalanine or tryptophan. Fields, in order: V gene, clone size, CDR3 protein. Clone sizes are given selectively: once, few, many, or a class where the clone is expanded.

v_call: TRBV29-1; clone_size: few; cdr3_aa: CSVGATVAQETQYF
v_call: TRBV5-8; clone_size: NA; cdr3_aa: CASSLGTGGYQPQHF
v_call: TRBV27; clone_size: many; cdr3_aa: CASSSWRGGESYEQYF
v_call: TRBV5-6; clone_size: many; cdr3_aa: CASSPTRAGMNTEAFF
v_call: TRBV7-2; clone_size: many; cdr3_aa: CASRQGQDNSPLHF
v_call: TRBV11-2; clone_size: many; cdr3_aa: CASSLRRDSGNTIYF
v_call: TRBV5-1; clone_size: few; cdr3_aa: CASSLEGEDTFF
v_call: TRBV2; clone_size: many; cdr3_aa: CASRPSGYEQYF
v_call: TRBV29-1; clone_size: NA; cdr3_aa: CSVEAEGYLYGYTF
v_call: TRBV11-2; clone_size: NA; cdr3_aa: CASSLEDRLAGPYEQYF
v_call: TRBV6-1; clone_size: NA; cdr3_aa: CASRAVGTEAFF
v_call: TRBV12-3/TRBV12-4; clone_size: few; cdr3_aa: CASSRGQGGFQKLFF
v_call: TRBV6-1; clone_size: NA; cdr3_aa: CASREQNPVYEQYF
v_call: TRBV7-2; clone_size: NA; cdr3_aa: CASSLGGSDGTTFSLAKNIQYF
v_call: TRBV2; clone_size: many; cdr3_aa: CASRVTLLQTGELFF
v_call: TRBV19; clone_size: few; cdr3_aa: CASSPKTGFEQYF
v_call: TRBV18; clone_size: many; cdr3_aa: CASSPRAGGGNEQFF
v_call: TRBV2; clone_size: many; cdr3_aa: CATTVTGNTEAFF